The T cell receptor (beta chain) described here comes from a study of shared clonotypes between healthy human individuals. The study's findings and limits: Clonotypes that were shared across a handful of donors made up around 5% of naive CD4 clonotypes. Only blood underwent sampling, and tissue repertoires likely differ.

The V and J ends lost 4 bases and 1 base respectively, with 10 bases between them. The CDR3 extends over 14 amino acids. Germline CDR1 reads MNHEY; CDR2 reads SMNVEV (reference sequence). The repertoire was sequenced with immunoSEQ multiplex PCR; TCRdb's copy has only in-frame clones and lacks some. Found here are hundreds of thousands of clones, about 78% of them singletons; the top ten hold approximately 1.8%. There were only Caucasian adults among the donors, and all lived in Nashville, Tennessee. With regard to this clone: Its antigen is not identified.

V and J are TRBV27 and TRBJ1-2; a weak D match, TRBD1 (6 bases). Sequenced input: memory CD4+ T cells sorted from blood. The subset denotes: CD45RA-negative fraction. This clonotype was sampled from a woman aged 25 to 39 in good health. The CDR3 DNA sequence: TGTGCCAGCAGTTCCGGACAGTATAACTATGGCTACACCTTC. Its protein product is CASSSGQYNYGYTF.